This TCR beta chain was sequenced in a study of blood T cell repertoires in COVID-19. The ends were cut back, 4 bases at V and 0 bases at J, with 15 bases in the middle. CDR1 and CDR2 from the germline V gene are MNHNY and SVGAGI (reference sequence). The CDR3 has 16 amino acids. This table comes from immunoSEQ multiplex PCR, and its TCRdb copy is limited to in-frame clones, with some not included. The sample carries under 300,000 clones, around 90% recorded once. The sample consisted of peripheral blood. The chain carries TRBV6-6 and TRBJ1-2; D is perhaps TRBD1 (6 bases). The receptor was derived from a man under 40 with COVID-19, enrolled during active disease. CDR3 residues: CASSSTQGLSNYGYTF. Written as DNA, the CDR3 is TGTGCCAGCAGTTCGACCCAGGGGTTGTCTAACTATGGCTACACCTTC.